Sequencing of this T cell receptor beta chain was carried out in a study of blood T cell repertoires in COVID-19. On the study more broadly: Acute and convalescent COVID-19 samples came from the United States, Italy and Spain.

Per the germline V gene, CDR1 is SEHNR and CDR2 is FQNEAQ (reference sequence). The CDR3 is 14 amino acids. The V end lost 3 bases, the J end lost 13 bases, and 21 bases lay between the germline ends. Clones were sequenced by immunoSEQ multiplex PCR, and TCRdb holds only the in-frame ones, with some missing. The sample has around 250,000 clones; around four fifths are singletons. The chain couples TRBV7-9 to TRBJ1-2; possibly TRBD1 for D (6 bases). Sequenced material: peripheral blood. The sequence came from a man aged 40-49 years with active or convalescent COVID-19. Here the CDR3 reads CASSFSTTGQTSTF. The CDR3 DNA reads TGTGCCAGCAGCTTTTCTACAACGGGACAAACGAGCACCTTC.